This T cell receptor beta chain was sequenced in a study of T-cell memory formation after mild COVID-19. Study results and caveats: Contracting CD4+ clones sat mainly in CM and EM; CD8+ in EMRA.

TCRdb called the 5' RACE reads again in MiXCR, with one record for every CDR3 protein. The sample has around 320,000 distinct CDR3 sequences, approximately 19% seen once. The CDR3 is made up of 19 amino acids. Germline V CDR1 and CDR2: LNHDA, SQIVND (reference sequence). V lost 4 bases and J lost 0; bases outside the gene matches: 9. This clonotype was seen more than once but under ten times. The target antigen is unknown. The chain joins TRBV19 to TRBJ2-1; 13 bases line up with TRBD2. This receptor was obtained from a man between 18 and 35 years old who had mild COVID-19 (a few samples of this study predate the infection). Cell type and time point are not known. Sequences were obtained from PBMCs or a T cell subset sorted from them (not recorded which). The CDR3: CASSRTSGGILSSYNEQFF. CDR3 coding DNA: TGTGCCAGTAGTAGGACTAGCGGGGGTATTTTAAGCTCCTACAATGAGCAGTTCTTC.